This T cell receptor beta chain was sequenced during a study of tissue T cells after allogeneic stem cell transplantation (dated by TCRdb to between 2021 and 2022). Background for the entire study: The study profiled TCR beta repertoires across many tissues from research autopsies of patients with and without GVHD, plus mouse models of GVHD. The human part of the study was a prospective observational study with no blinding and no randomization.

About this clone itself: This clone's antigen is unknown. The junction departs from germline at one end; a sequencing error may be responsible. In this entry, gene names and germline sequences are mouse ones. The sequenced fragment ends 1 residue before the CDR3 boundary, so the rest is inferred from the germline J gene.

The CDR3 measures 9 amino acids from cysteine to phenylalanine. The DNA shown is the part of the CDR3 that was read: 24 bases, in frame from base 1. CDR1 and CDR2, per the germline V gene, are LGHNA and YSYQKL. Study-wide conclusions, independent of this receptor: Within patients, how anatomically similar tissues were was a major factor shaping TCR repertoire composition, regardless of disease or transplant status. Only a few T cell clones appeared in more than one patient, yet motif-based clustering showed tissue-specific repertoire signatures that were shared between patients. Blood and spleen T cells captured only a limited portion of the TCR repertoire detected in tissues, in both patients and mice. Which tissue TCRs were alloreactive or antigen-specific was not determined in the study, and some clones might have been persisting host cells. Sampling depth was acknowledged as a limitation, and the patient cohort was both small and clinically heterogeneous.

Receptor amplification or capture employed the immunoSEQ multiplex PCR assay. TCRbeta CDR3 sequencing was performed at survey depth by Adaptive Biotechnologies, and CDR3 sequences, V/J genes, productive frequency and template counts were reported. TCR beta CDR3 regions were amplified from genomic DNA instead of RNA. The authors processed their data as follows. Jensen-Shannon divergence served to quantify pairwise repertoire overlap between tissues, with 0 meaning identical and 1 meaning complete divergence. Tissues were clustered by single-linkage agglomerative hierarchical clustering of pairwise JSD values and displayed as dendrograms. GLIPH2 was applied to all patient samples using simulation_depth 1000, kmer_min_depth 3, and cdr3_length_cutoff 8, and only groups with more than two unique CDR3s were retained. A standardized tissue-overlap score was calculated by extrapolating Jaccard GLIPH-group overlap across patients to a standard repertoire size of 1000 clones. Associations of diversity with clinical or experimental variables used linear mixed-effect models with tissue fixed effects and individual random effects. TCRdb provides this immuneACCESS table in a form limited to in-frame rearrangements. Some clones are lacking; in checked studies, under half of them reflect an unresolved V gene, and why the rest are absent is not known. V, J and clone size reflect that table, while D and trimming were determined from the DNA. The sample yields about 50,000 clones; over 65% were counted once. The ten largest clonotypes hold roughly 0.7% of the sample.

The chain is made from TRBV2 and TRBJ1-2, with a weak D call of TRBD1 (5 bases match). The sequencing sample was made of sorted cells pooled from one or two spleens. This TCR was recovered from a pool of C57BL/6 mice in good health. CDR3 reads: CGGDSDYTF. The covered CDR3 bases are TGCGGGGGGGACTCCGACTACACC.